This T cell receptor (beta chain) was obtained from a study of blood T cell repertoires in COVID-19. Study-level information: Some COVID-19 samples were acute and others convalescent; all came from the United States, Italy and Spain. Sample material is recorded as cDNA or gDNA derived from T cells, B-cell-depleted T cells, or PBMCs.

This CDR3 is built from 12 residues. Trimming stripped 4 bases from V and 4 bases from J, with 5 bases between. The germline V gene has CDR1 MNHEY and CDR2 SMNVEV (reference sequence). Per the study methods: Researchers report that nucleated cell counts were estimated from reference gene primer amplification. Assay used: immunoSEQ multiplex PCR; TCRdb lists only in-frame clones, some missing. That table is the source of V, J and clone size, and D and trimming were worked out from the DNA. Of under 75,000 clones in the sample, 80% to 90% were seen once. The chain recombines TRBV27 with TRBJ1-5; no clear D. The sequence derives from a human donor in a cohort sampled during active COVID-19. Sequencing used peripheral blood. CDR3 in DNA: TGTGCCAGCAGTTCCACTAATCAGCCCCAGCATTTT. The encoded protein is CASSSTNQPQHF.